The 21 T cell receptor beta chains given below trace back to one sample, sequenced in a study of regulatory T cells in long-lasting Graves disease. Construction of the TCR beta libraries employed iRepertoire HTBI primers in conjunction with Arm-PCR of CDR3 regions. Via MiXCR, TCRdb re-called the multiplex PCR reads, giving one row per CDR3 protein. Of about 470,000 distinct CDR3 sequences in the sample, 20% to 25% are singletons; the top ten hold about 6.6%. Time point of the sample: persistent/refractory GD, antithyroid drugs over 5 years with positive TRAb. TCR sequences were obtained from RNA taken from PBMCs. The sample in question was peripheral blood mononuclear cells (PBMCs), obtained when the disease was refractory, from a patient treated with antithyroid drugs. The receptors were gathered from a female donor with Graves disease.

The J gene is TRBJ1-2, the V gene TRBV7-9; 9 bases are shared with TRBD1. CDR1 is SEHNR, CDR2 FQNEAQ, per germline (reference sequence). This CDR3 is built from 15 residues. V lost 4 bases to trimming and J lost 8 bases; unmatched junction nucleotides: 11. The CDR3 sequence: CASSSITGGVQGYTF. The CDR3 bases are TGTGCCAGCAGCTCAATAACAGGGGGCGTCCAAGGCTACACCTTC.

In this sample, this clonotype turned up once. Just one base apart from a much larger clone, this may be a read error. The chain carries TRBV28 and TRBJ2-4; 11 nucleotides align to TRBD1. V lost 5 bases, J lost 6 bases, and 12 bases stayed unmatched. The CDR3 length is 17 residues. Germline loops: CDR1 MDHEN, CDR2 SYDVKM. The CDR3 is CASSQGQGALTRNIQYF. The DNA of the CDR3 is TGTGCCAGCAGTCAAGGACAGGGGGCCTTAACCAGAAACATTCAGTACTTC.

This clonotype was observed at least ten times. This chain joins TRBV28 and TRBJ2-5; 8 bases map to TRBD1. CDR3 length: 15 residues. J lost 5 bases, V lost 6 bases, and 11 bases had no gene match. In germline, CDR1 is MDHEN, CDR2 SYDVKM. Written as DNA, the CDR3 is TGTGCCAGCAGAACAATGAGAACAGGGGGGGAGACCCAGTACTTC. Protein product: CASRTMRTGGETQYF.

The J gene is TRBJ2-2, the V gene TRBV5-1; 8 bases map to TRBD2. Unmatched junction bases numbered 9, after V lost 0 bases and J lost 5 bases. CDR3 length equals 17 residues. The V gene's germline CDR1 is SGHRS and CDR2 YFSETQ. CDR3: CASSLGASSGLTGELFF. CDR3 sequence (DNA): TGCGCCAGCAGCTTGGGGGCTTCTAGCGGGTTAACCGGGGAGCTGTTTTTT.

This clonotype came up a few times. The rearrangement uses TRBV30 and TRBJ1-5; no clear D. In germline, CDR1 is GTSNPN, CDR2 SVGIG (reference sequence). V gave up 0 bases and J gave up 9 bases, with 12 bases separating them. The CDR3 is 13 residues long. The CDR3 region has the DNA TGTGCCTGGAGTGTGGCAGGTGCACCGCCCCAGCATTTT. Translation: CAWSVAGAPPQHF.

The chain's CDR3 is CAISELGSTEAFF. CDR3 DNA sequence: TGTGCCATCAGTGAGCTGGGGAGTACTGAAGCTTTCTTT. V usage is TRBV10-3 and J usage is TRBJ1-1; unclear D gene. CDR1 and CDR2 (germline): ENHRY, SYGVKD. CDR3 length: 13 residues. Trimming took off 2 bases at V and 5 bases at J, with 9 bases between the two ends.

This clonotype was seen a handful of times. The chain is built from TRBV2 and TRBJ1-5; D unclear. The CDR3 is made up of 13 amino acids. Trimming stripped 6 bases from V and 6 bases from J, with 12 bases between. CDR1 is SNHLY, CDR2 FYNNEI, per germline. The CDR3: CASRARESQPQHF. The CDR3 DNA sequence: TGTGCCAGCAGGGCCCGGGAGAGTCAGCCCCAGCATTTT.

The chain uses TRBV24-1 and TRBJ2-2, with TRBD1 identical over 9 bases. V was pared by 5 bases and J by 6 bases, with 3 bases of the junction left unmatched. The germline V gene encodes CDR1 KGHDR and CDR2 SFDVKD. This CDR3 region has 14 residues. CDR3 loop: CATSGDREAGELFF. The CDR3 DNA is TGTGCCACCAGTGGGGACAGGGAGGCCGGGGAGCTGTTTTTT.

This clonotype has ten or more counts. The CDR3 spells CASNDRGLNQPQHF. The CDR3, as DNA: TGTGCCAGTAACGACAGGGGTTTGAATCAGCCCCAGCATTTT. The rearrangement joins TRBV19 to TRBJ1-5; 8 nucleotides match TRBD1. The CDR3 consists of 14 residues. J lost 4 bases, V lost 7 bases, and 6 bases had no gene match. Looked up from germline, CDR1 is LNHDA and CDR2 is SQIVND (reference sequence).

As to this clonotype: Given a much more abundant clone one base away, this may be a read error. J is TRBJ2-5 and V is TRBV10-3; D possibly corresponds to TRBD2 (5 bases). The CDR3 consists of 13 residues. CDR1 ENHRY and CDR2 SYGVKD come from the germline V gene. V was clipped by 7 bases and J by 5 bases, with 14 bases between them. The CDR3: CAINDFSGETQYF. The DNA for the CDR3 is TGTGCCATCAATGACTTCTCGGGGGAGACCCAGTACTTC.

With regard to this clonotype: This likely comes from a read error, as the CDR3 has no conserved phenylalanine or tryptophan at its end. The V gene is TRBV7-9, the J gene TRBJ2-7; tentative D call: TRBD1 (6 bases). The V gene lost 10 bases and the J gene lost 1 base, with 17 bases spanning the gap. The CDR3 totals 14 residues. Germline V lookup: CDR1 SEHNR, CDR2 FQNEAQ (reference sequence). In DNA, the CDR3 is TGTGCCATCATCCCGACAGGAGAATCCTACGAGCAGTACCTC. It specifies CAIIPTGESYEQYL.

The chain has TRBV7-9 and TRBJ1-2; possible D gene TRBD1, 6 bases. This CDR3 is built from 15 residues. V was shortened by 5 bases and J by 5 bases, with 18 bases between the two germline ends. Germline CDR1 is SEHNR and CDR2 is FQNEAQ (reference sequence). The DNA of the CDR3 is TGTGCCAGCAGCCCGGCAACAGGGCGCGGTTATGGCTACACCTTC. Translated: CASSPATGRGYGYTF. The full variable domain, rest sourced from reference TRBV7-9 and TRBJ1-2, is DTGVSQNPRHKITKRGQNVTFRCDPISEHNRLYWYRQTLGQGPEFLTYFQNEAQLEKSRLLSDRFSAERPKGSFSTLEIQRTEQGDSAMYLCASSPATGRGYGYTFGSGTRLTVV.

This clonotype was counted at least ten times. The chain recombines TRBV14 with TRBJ2-5, with 10 bases lining up with TRBD2. V was clipped by 0 bases and J by 4 bases; unmatched bases: 8. The CDR3 loop spans 17 amino acids. CDR1 SGHDN and CDR2 FVKESK come from the germline V gene. CDR3 in amino acids: CASSQEPSGSMRETQYF. CDR3 nucleotides: TGTGCCAGCAGCCAAGAACCTAGCGGGAGTATGCGAGAGACCCAGTACTTC. Variable domain in full (rest from reference TRBV14 and TRBJ2-5): EAGVTQFPSHSVIEKGQTVTLRCDPISGHDNLYWYRRVMGKEIKFLLHFVKESKQDESGMPNNRFLAERTGGTYSTLKVQPAELEDSGVYFCASSQEPSGSMRETQYFGPGTRLLVL.

This clonotype was seen a few times. J is TRBJ1-3 and V is TRBV12-3 or TRBV12-4; TRBD1 matches at 9 bases. CDR3 length: 16 amino acids. Trimming at V came to 6 bases and at J to 4 bases, leaving 10 bases not matched to a gene. CDR3 loop: CASRGPGTGRGNTIYF. The CDR3 DNA reads TGTGCCAGCAGGGGCCCCGGGACAGGGAGAGGAAACACCATATATTTT.

This clonotype has ten or more counts. The V and J genes are TRBV3-1 and TRBJ1-2; D not resolved. Trimming took off 1 base at V and 0 bases at J, with 9 bases between the two ends. Germline CDR1 and CDR2: LGHDT and YNNKEL (reference sequence). The CDR3 has 15 amino acids. The CDR3 DNA follows: TGTGCCAGCAGCCAAGGAGCGGACCCTAACTATGGCTACACCTTC. Its translation: CASSQGADPNYGYTF.

The table lists this clonotype with a few counts. This chain uses TRBV20-1 with TRBJ1-1; D unclear. Germline lookup yields CDR1 DFQATT and CDR2 SNEGSKA (reference sequence). V was clipped by 6 bases and J by 1 base, with 9 bases between them. The CDR3 sequence is 12 residues long. The CDR3 nucleotides are TGCAGTGCGATGGAAACGAACACTGAAGCTTTCTTT. Protein: CSAMETNTEAFF.

This clonotype has at least ten counts. V and J are TRBV11-3 and TRBJ1-1, with 7 positions matching TRBD1. Germline trimming cut 5 bases from V and 1 base from J; bases unmatched to any gene: 4. CDR3 length: 14 residues. CDR1 and CDR2 (germline): SGHNT, YENEEA. CDR3 nucleotide sequence: TGTGCCAGCAGCCCCGAGGGGGCGAACACTGAAGCTTTCTTT. Its protein product is CASSPEGANTEAFF. Full variable domain (outside the CDR3, taken from reference TRBV11-3 and TRBJ1-1): EAGVVQSPRYKIIEKKQPVAFWCNPISGHNTLYWYLQNLGQGPELLIRYENEEAVDDSQLPKDRFSAERLKGVDSTLKIQPAELGDSAVYLCASSPEGANTEAFFGQGTRLTVV.

The V gene is TRBV5-1, the J gene TRBJ1-3; the match to TRBD1 covers 8 bases. The CDR3 contains 14 residues. V dropped 2 bases and J dropped 8; count of bases not matched to a gene: 6. The germline gives CDR1 SGHRS, CDR2 YFSETQ. The CDR3 region is CASSFGDRGDTIYF. In DNA, the CDR3 is TGCGCCAGCAGCTTCGGAGACAGGGGTGACACCATATATTTT. The full variable domain, rest sourced from reference TRBV5-1 and TRBJ1-3, is KAGVTQTPRYLIKTRGQQVTLSCSPISGHRSVSWYQQTPGQGLQFLFEYFSETQRNKGNFPGRFSGRQFSNSRSEMNVSTLELGDSALYLCASSFGDRGDTIYFGEGSWLTVV.

This clonotype occurred a few times. The genes are TRBV7-8 and TRBJ2-7; no reliable D call. The CDR3 consists of 13 residues. Germline V gene data show CDR1 as SGHVS and CDR2 as FQNEAQ. V was pared by 4 bases and J by 3 bases, with 10 bases between. The CDR3 sequence is CASSSQFFYEQYF. The CDR3 bases are TGTGCCAGCAGCTCACAGTTTTTCTACGAGCAGTACTTC.

This clonotype was picked up many times. The chain joins TRBV6-1 to TRBJ1-1; 9 nucleotides line up with TRBD1. The CDR3 consists of 16 residues. Germline V lookup: CDR1 MNHNS, CDR2 SASEGT. The V gene end was trimmed by 6 bases and the J gene end by 1 base; junction bases not matched to a gene: 9. The CDR3 DNA is TGTGCCAGCAGGCGGGACAGGGCTACGAGGAACACTGAAGCTTTCTTT. Its translation is CASRRDRATRNTEAFF.

This clonotype was counted only a few times. The chain uses TRBV29-1 and TRBJ2-3, with a possible D match to TRBD2 (6 bases). Deletions cut 4 bases from V and 2 bases from J, with 10 bases between. Germline assignment: CDR1 SQVTM and CDR2 ANQGSEA. The CDR3 covers 13 residues. The CDR3 loop is CSVGGVHTDTQYF. Written as DNA, the CDR3 is TGCAGCGTTGGGGGGGTCCACACAGATACGCAGTATTTT.